These 4 T cell receptor beta chains came from one sample sequenced in a study of T cell repertoires in aging, cancer and after chemotherapy. Peripheral blood genomic DNA, not sorted cells or RNA, was the template. A mixed TRB-A/B primer pool amplified rearranged TRB by multiplex touch-down PCR. From the multiplex PCR reads, TCRdb called clonotypes with MiXCR, one entry per CDR3 protein. The sample lists over 4,000 distinct CDR3 sequences; under 45% were seen once. The sequenced sample consisted of blood. The receptor source for this set is a human donor with a blood cancer.

There are a few counts of this clonotype. The CDR3 spells CASSSRYQETQYF. The CDR3 DNA reads as TGTGCCAGCAGCTCCCGCTACCAAGAGACCCAGTACTTC. The chain recombines TRBV5-6 with TRBJ2-5; D remains unclear. With 3 bases removed from V and 0 bases from J, the gap between germline ends came to 6 bases. The CDR3 runs to 13 residues. In germline, CDR1 is SGHDT, CDR2 YYEEEE.

This clonotype came up a few times. The chain combines TRBV6-5 with TRBJ1-2; D is possibly TRBD1 (6 bases). The CDR3 runs 13 residues. Trimming took off 6 bases at V and 8 bases at J, with 16 bases between the two ends. Looked up from germline, CDR1 is MNHEY and CDR2 is SVGAGI. In DNA, the CDR3 is TGTGCCAGCAGCCCCGGGGGCCTCGCGGGCTACACCTTC. Its protein product is CASSPGGLAGYTF.

This clonotype was recorded a few times. This chain connects TRBV19 to TRBJ1-5; D remains ambiguous. This CDR3 comprises 13 residues. V lost 5 bases and J 4 bases, leaving 9 bases between the germline ends. Germline V gives CDR1 LNHDA, CDR2 SQIVND (reference sequence). CDR3: CASSLSSNQPQHF. CDR3 in DNA: TGTGCCAGTAGTCTGTCATCAAATCAGCCCCAGCATTTT.

This clonotype was found a few times. V usage is TRBV5-1 and J usage is TRBJ1-2, with D tentatively TRBD1 (6 bases). This CDR3 has 16 residues. The V gene lost 1 base and the J gene lost 4 bases, with 17 bases spanning the gap. Per the germline V gene, CDR1 is SGHRS and CDR2 is YFSETQ. The CDR3 coding sequence is TGCGCCAGCAGCTTGAGGGGGAGGCGGGTTGTCTATGGCTACACCTTC. Translated, it gives CASSLRGRRVVYGYTF.